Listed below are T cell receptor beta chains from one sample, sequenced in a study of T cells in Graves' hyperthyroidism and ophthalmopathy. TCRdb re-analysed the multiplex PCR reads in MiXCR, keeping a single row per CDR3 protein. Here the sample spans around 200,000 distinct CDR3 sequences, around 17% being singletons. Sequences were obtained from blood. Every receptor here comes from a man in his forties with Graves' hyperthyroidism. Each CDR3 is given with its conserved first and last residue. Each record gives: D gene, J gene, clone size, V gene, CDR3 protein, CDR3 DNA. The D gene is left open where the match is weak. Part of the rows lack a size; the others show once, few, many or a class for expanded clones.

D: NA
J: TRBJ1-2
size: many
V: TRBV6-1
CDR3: CAAAGENYGYTF
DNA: TGTGCCGCCGCCGGGGAAAACTATGGCTACACCTTC

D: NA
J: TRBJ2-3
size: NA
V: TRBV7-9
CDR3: CASSLSGSGRTDTQYF
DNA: TGTGCCAGCAGCCTCTCGGGGAGCGGACGCACAGATACGCAGTATTTT

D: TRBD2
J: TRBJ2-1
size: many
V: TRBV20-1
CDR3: CSARVLAGTYNEQFF
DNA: TGCAGTGCTAGAGTACTAGCGGGGACCTACAATGAGCAGTTCTTC

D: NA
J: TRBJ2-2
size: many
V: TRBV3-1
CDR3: CASSQFAATPTGELFF
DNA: TGTGCCAGCAGCCAGTTTGCGGCCACCCCCACCGGGGAGCTGTTTTTT

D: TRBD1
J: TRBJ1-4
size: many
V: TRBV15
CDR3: CATSRGRGTGAEKLFF
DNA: TGTGCCACCAGCAGAGGGAGAGGGACAGGGGCCGAAAAACTGTTTTTT

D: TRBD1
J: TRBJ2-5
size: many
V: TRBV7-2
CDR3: CASSTGTATQETQYF
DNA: TGTGCCAGCAGCACAGGGACAGCGACCCAAGAGACCCAGTACTTC

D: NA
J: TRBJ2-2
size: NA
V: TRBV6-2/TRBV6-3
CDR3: CASSYSSGLNTGELFF
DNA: TGTGCCAGCAGTTACTCTAGCGGATTGAACACCGGGGAGCTGTTTTTT

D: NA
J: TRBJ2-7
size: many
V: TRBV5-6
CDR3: CASSLWVYEQYF
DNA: TGTGCCAGCAGCTTGTGGGTTTACGAGCAGTACTTC

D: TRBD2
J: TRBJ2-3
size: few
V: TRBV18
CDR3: CASSPPTSGGTDTQYF
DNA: TGTGCCAGCTCACCACCGACTAGCGGGGGGACAGATACGCAGTATTTT

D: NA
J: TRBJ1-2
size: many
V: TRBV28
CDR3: CASSSPRTRWDGYTF
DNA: TGTGCCAGCAGTTCCCCTAGGACAAGATGGGACGGCTACACCTTC

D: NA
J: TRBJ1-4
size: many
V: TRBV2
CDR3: CASTRGEEKLFF
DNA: TGTGCCAGCACCCGGGGGGAGGAAAAACTGTTTTTT

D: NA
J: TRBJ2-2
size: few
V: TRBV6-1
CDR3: CASRLTINTGELFF
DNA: TGTGCCAGCAGACTGACTATCAACACCGGGGAGCTGTTTTTT

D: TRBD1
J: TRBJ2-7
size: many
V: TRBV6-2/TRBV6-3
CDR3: CASSPGQIMGYEQYF
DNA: TGTGCCAGCAGTCCGGGACAGATAATGGGCTACGAGCAGTACTTC

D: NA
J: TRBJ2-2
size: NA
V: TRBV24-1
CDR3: CATSPQARAGELFF
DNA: TGTGCCACCAGTCCCCAGGCCCGAGCCGGGGAGCTGTTTTTT

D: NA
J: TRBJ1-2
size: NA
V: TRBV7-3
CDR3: CASSPGGGGYTF
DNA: TGTGCCAGCAGCCCGGGGGGGGGGGGCTACACCTTC

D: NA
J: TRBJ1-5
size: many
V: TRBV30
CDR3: CAWSAPYEPQHF
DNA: TGTGCCTGGAGTGCCCCATATGAGCCCCAGCATTTT

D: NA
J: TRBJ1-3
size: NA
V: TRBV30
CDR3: CAWSAMGGSGNTIYF
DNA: TGTGCCTGGAGTGCAATGGGGGGCTCTGGAAACACCATATATTTT

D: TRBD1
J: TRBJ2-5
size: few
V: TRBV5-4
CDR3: CASTPGGQGETQYF
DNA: TGTGCCAGCACGCCGGGGGGACAGGGGGAGACCCAGTACTTC

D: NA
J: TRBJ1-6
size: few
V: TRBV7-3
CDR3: CASSLATGNSPLHF
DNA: TGTGCCAGCAGCTTGGCTACAGGGAATTCACCCCTCCACTTT

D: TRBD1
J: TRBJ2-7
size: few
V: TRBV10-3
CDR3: CAISGYGTEAYEQYF
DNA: TGTGCCATCAGTGGCTACGGGACAGAAGCATACGAGCAGTACTTC

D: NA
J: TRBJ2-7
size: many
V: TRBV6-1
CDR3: CASTSVGVHEQYF
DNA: TGTGCCAGCACTTCCGTTGGGGTCCACGAGCAGTACTTC

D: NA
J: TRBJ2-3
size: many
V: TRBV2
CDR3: CASSEATGDTQYF
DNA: TGTGCCAGCAGCGAGGCAACTGGAGATACGCAGTATTTT